This section outlines one T cell receptor beta chain sequence together with its context. In the original analysis: Estimates of nucleated cell counts were drawn from the amplification of reference gene primers. Libraries were prepared by immunoSEQ multiplex PCR; TCRdb keeps only in-frame clonotypes and omits some of them. The DNA was the basis for D and trimming; V, J and clone size are from that table. The profile shows 64,000 or so clones, almost 80% of them singletons. These data belong to a study of blood T cell repertoires in COVID-19. About the research overall: Some COVID-19 samples were acute and others convalescent; all came from the United States, Italy and Spain. Nucleic acid was either cDNA or gDNA, and it came from T cells, B-cell-depleted T cells, or PBMCs.

Germline assignment: CDR1 MNHEY and CDR2 SMNVEV (reference sequence). V was pared by 4 bases and J by 11 bases, with 8 bases of the junction left unmatched. The CDR3 is 14 residues long. The sequence derives from an elderly man with acute or convalescent COVID-19. V and J are TRBV27 and TRBJ2-3, with 11 bases fitting TRBD1. Material: peripheral blood. This chain's CDR3 is CASSSRDRGIKQYF. DNA of the CDR3: TGTGCCAGCAGTTCTCGGGACAGGGGGATAAAGCAGTATTTT.